Listed below are T cell receptor beta chains from one sample, sequenced in a study of identical twins. One entry per CDR3 protein results from TCRdb running MiXCR on the 5' RACE reads. The sample has 750,000 to 950,000 distinct CDR3 sequences, 9% to 15% seen once. The same sample was also studied in work on yellow fever vaccine responses in identical twins.

Sequencing input: PBMCs. All receptors derive from a woman between 18 and 29 years old in good health. Both conserved end residues are trimmed from each CDR3.

j_call: TRBJ1-4
v_call: TRBV7-9
cdr3_aa: ASRQTGTPREKLF

j_call: TRBJ2-1
v_call: TRBV27
cdr3_aa: ASSSDRAGVYNEQF

j_call: TRBJ2-2
v_call: TRBV5-1
cdr3_aa: ASTAGTLNTGELF

j_call: TRBJ1-1
v_call: TRBV28
cdr3_aa: ASSSGMTPGSLDKAF

j_call: TRBJ2-1
v_call: TRBV7-9
cdr3_aa: ASSFSPDEQF

j_call: TRBJ2-5
v_call: TRBV19
cdr3_aa: ASSNKETQY

j_call: TRBJ2-5
v_call: TRBV25-1
cdr3_aa: ASQSRETQY

j_call: TRBJ2-3
v_call: TRBV20-1
cdr3_aa: SAMDSPPGDTQY

j_call: TRBJ2-7
v_call: TRBV5-1
cdr3_aa: ASSLDWDLEQY

j_call: TRBJ2-2
v_call: TRBV4-1
cdr3_aa: ASSRPPVAGTANTGELF

j_call: TRBJ2-1
v_call: TRBV9
cdr3_aa: ASSPEGEVDEQF

j_call: TRBJ2-2
v_call: TRBV19
cdr3_aa: ASRTLAGVRTGELF

j_call: TRBJ2-7
v_call: TRBV5-1
cdr3_aa: ASSGLAERGDYEQY

j_call: TRBJ2-2
v_call: TRBV20-1
cdr3_aa: SAIRTANTGELF

j_call: TRBJ1-2
v_call: TRBV10-1
cdr3_aa: ASSESGNYGYT

j_call: TRBJ2-1
v_call: TRBV6-1
cdr3_aa: ASSPGSGRGRDEQF

j_call: TRBJ2-3
v_call: TRBV11-1
cdr3_aa: ASSFNEMAGLAGDTQY

j_call: TRBJ1-1
v_call: TRBV6-2/TRBV6-3
cdr3_aa: ASSYSRGLDTEAF

j_call: TRBJ2-7
v_call: TRBV10-3
cdr3_aa: AISPRDTDYEQY

j_call: TRBJ2-1
v_call: TRBV19
cdr3_aa: ASSPPGGRVGNEQF

j_call: TRBJ1-2
v_call: TRBV11-2
cdr3_aa: ASSLGSGTGMAYEGYT

j_call: TRBJ2-5
v_call: TRBV24-1
cdr3_aa: ATSDYRGRETQY

j_call: TRBJ1-5
v_call: TRBV7-2
cdr3_aa: ASSLEGRYSNQPQH

j_call: TRBJ1-6
v_call: TRBV3-1
cdr3_aa: ASSSYNSPLH

j_call: TRBJ2-1
v_call: TRBV28
cdr3_aa: ASSVYGNEQF

j_call: TRBJ2-5
v_call: TRBV5-1
cdr3_aa: ASSLIRGDGQETQY

j_call: TRBJ2-1
v_call: TRBV4-1
cdr3_aa: ASSQGLAGFYNEQF

j_call: TRBJ1-1
v_call: TRBV12-3/TRBV12-4
cdr3_aa: ASSSQDEAF

j_call: TRBJ2-1
v_call: TRBV20-1
cdr3_aa: SARYTLGGTAETYNEQF

j_call: TRBJ2-1
v_call: TRBV29-1
cdr3_aa: SVAPTHEQF

j_call: TRBJ1-6
v_call: TRBV3-1
cdr3_aa: ASRQGGGPENSPLH

j_call: TRBJ2-5
v_call: TRBV12-3/TRBV12-4
cdr3_aa: ASRRDREAETQY

j_call: TRBJ2-4
v_call: TRBV25-1
cdr3_aa: ASSESTSGLAKNIQY

j_call: TRBJ2-3
v_call: TRBV10-3
cdr3_aa: AISGTQTRTDTQY

j_call: TRBJ2-3
v_call: TRBV2
cdr3_aa: ASPGTSGGAGSDTQY